This TCR beta chain was found in a study of long-term antiretroviral therapy in people with HIV. V was cut by 9 bases and J by 2 bases, with 9 bases left in between. The germline gives CDR1 LNHDA, CDR2 SQIVND (reference sequence). This CDR3 has 12 amino acids. Comment on this clone: Its antigen remains unidentified.

Study outcomes and limitations: Pre-ART clonal expansions dominated every time point's repertoire.

A v3.0 immunoSEQ assay was performed at survey level. Profiling relied on immunoSEQ multiplex PCR, and the TCRdb table lists in-frame clones only, not all of them. The top ten hold approximately 4.1% of the sample, which has 40,000 or so clones, approximately 86% seen once. Source: unsorted PBMCs, taken just before starting antiretroviral therapy. This clonotype originated in a young woman with HIV. The genes are TRBV19 and TRBJ2-3, with D perhaps being TRBD1 or TRBD2 (5 bases each). This CDR3 reads CASRDPTDTQYF. CDR3 bases: TGTGCCAGCCGGGACCCCACAGATACGCAGTATTTT.